This T cell receptor beta chain was recorded in a study of control samples from healthy donors and cancer patients. TCRdb's copy holds only in-frame clones and misses some; the assay was immunoSEQ multiplex PCR. The table includes about 120,000 clones, over 80% detected once. The germline V and J ends were trimmed by 2 bases and 3 bases, with 13 bases remaining between them. This CDR3 contains 15 residues. The germline gives CDR1 MGHRA, CDR2 YSYEKL. The chain couples TRBV4-1 to TRBJ1-1; D possibly corresponds to TRBD1 (5 bases). Specimen: blood. The receptor comes from a woman aged 45-59 years in good health. This CDR3 reads CASSQYRGQYTEAFF. The CDR3 DNA sequence: TGCGCCAGCAGCCAATATAGGGGTCAATACACTGAAGCTTTCTTT.